The 32 T cell receptor beta chains below all came from one sample that was sequenced in a study of blood T cell repertoires in COVID-19. Data came from immunoSEQ multiplex PCR; TCRdb stores just in-frame clones and leaves some out. In the table there are more than 110,000 clones, over 65% of which are singletons. The sample taken for sequencing was PBMCs or T cells enriched from blood (not recorded which). All receptors come from a woman between 50 and 59 years old who had recovered from COVID-19.

This sequence joins TRBV25-1 and TRBJ1-2; no clear D. Germline values: CDR1 MGHDK, CDR2 SYGVNS. The CDR3 is 13 amino acids. Trimming removed 5 bases at V and 8 bases at J, with 15 bases between. As DNA, the CDR3 is TGTGCCAGCAGTCGTGCACTCAATTCGGGCTACACCTTC. It codes for CASSRALNSGYTF.

The rearrangement links TRBV19 to TRBJ1-5; D may be TRBD1 (5 bases). V was clipped by 5 bases and J by 5 bases, with 13 bases between them. Germline CDR1 LNHDA, CDR2 SQIVND (reference sequence). The CDR3 runs 14 residues. This chain's CDR3 is CASSRPGRDQPQHF. CDR3 nucleotides: TGTGCCAGTAGTCGTCCAGGGAGGGATCAGCCCCAGCATTTT.

The gene calls are TRBV9 and TRBJ1-3; perhaps TRBD1 as D (6 bases). This CDR3 has 16 amino acids. The V gene's germline CDR1 is SGDLS and CDR2 YYNGEE. V lost 0 bases and J 4 bases, leaving 14 bases between the germline ends. The CDR3 DNA follows: TGTGCCAGCAGCGTAGTGGGGGGGACAAGAGGAAACACCATATATTTT. Its protein is CASSVVGGTRGNTIYF.

The DNA of the CDR3 is TGTGCCAGCAGGGAAAGACAGGGCTTTGGTGCAACTAATGAAAAACTGTTTTTT. Protein product: CASRERQGFGATNEKLFF. The J gene is TRBJ1-4, the V gene TRBV27; TRBD1 aligns across 7 bases. Germline loops: CDR1 MNHEY, CDR2 SMNVEV (reference sequence). The ends lost 6 bases at V and 0 bases at J; junction bases unmatched: 13. The CDR3 spans 18 residues.

V and J are TRBV3-1 (or the pseudogene TRBV3-2) and TRBJ2-3; 9 bases match TRBD2. Looked up from germline, CDR1 is LGHDT and CDR2 is YNNKEL (reference sequence). The CDR3 consists of 16 residues. The junction had 7 bases not matched to a gene; V was cut back by 0 bases and J by 6 bases. As DNA, the CDR3 is TGTGCCAGCAGCCAAGATCCAGCGGGGGGCCGTGATACGCAGTATTTT. Amino acids: CASSQDPAGGRDTQYF.

This clone appeared a single time. The chain employs TRBV2 and TRBJ1-1; the D gene is possibly TRBD1 (6 bases). V was pared by 7 bases and J by 7 bases, with 10 bases between. The CDR3 has 11 amino acids. In germline, CDR1 is SNHLY, CDR2 FYNNEI. The CDR3 region is CASKLQGEAFF. In DNA, the CDR3 is TGTGCCAGCAAGCTACAGGGTGAAGCTTTCTTT.

The chain combines TRBV6-5 with TRBJ2-5; D possibly corresponds to TRBD2 (5 bases). Trimming removed 4 bases at V and 4 bases at J, with 13 bases between. The CDR3 consists of 14 residues. CDR1 and CDR2 (germline): MNHEY, SVGAGI. CDR3 amino acids: CASSSAGKSETQYF. DNA for the CDR3: TGTGCCAGCAGTTCAGCCGGGAAATCAGAGACCCAGTACTTC.

The rearrangement uses TRBV6-5 and TRBJ1-4; 10 bases match TRBD1. Germline trimming cut 5 bases from V and 5 bases from J; bases unmatched to any gene: 5. Germline loops: CDR1 MNHEY, CDR2 SVGAGI. This CDR3 is built from 15 residues. CDR3 sequence reads: CASSPGQGGNEKLFF. CDR3 coding DNA: TGTGCCAGCAGTCCCGGACAGGGGGGGAATGAAAAACTGTTTTTT.

The V and J genes are TRBV3-1 (or the pseudogene TRBV3-2) and TRBJ1-1; 10 nucleotides match TRBD1. After removal of 4 bases from V and 10 bases from J, the junction contained 15 bases not matched to a gene. The CDR3 loop spans 16 amino acids. Germline CDR1 and CDR2: LGHDT and YNNKEL (reference sequence). DNA for the CDR3: TGTGCCAGCAGCCCCCGGGACAGGGGCGCTAGGACCGGAGCTTTCTTT. The encoded protein is CASSPRDRGARTGAFF.

This rearrangement joins TRBV5-1 to TRBJ1-2; 8 positions match TRBD1. Germline trimming cut 4 bases from V and 5 bases from J; bases unmatched to any gene: 13. The CDR3 loop spans 16 amino acids. CDR1 SGHRS and CDR2 YFSETQ come from the germline V gene. CDR3 in amino acids: CASSLSPQDRVYGYTF. CDR3 nucleotide sequence: TGCGCCAGCAGCCTCTCACCTCAGGACAGGGTATATGGCTACACCTTC.

J is TRBJ1-6 and V is TRBV28; 7 nucleotides line up with TRBD1. This CDR3 contains 14 residues. V lost 10 bases to trimming and J lost 11 bases; unmatched junction nucleotides: 14. CDR1 MDHEN and CDR2 SYDVKM come from the germline V gene. CDR3 DNA sequence: TGTGCCACTTCAGGACAGGAAAGGACACCACCCCTCCACTTT. Its protein product is CATSGQERTPPLHF.

This clone was seen just once. This chain joins TRBV29-1 and TRBJ1-1; possible D gene TRBD1, 5 bases. V gave up 3 bases and J gave up 5 bases, with 19 bases separating them. The CDR3 consists of 15 residues. Germline V gene lookup returns CDR1 SQVTM and CDR2 ANQGSEA. The CDR3 nucleotides are TGCAGCGTTGAGGGAGGGGCCGCGCATGGGACTGAAGCTTTCTTT. Encoded protein: CSVEGGAAHGTEAFF.

V gene TRBV19 combines with J gene TRBJ2-1; TRBD1 matches at 7 bases. This CDR3 contains 16 residues. With V trimmed by 3 bases and J by 8 bases, 13 bases remained unmatched. Germline V gene data show CDR1 as LNHDA and CDR2 as SQIVND (reference sequence). CDR3 loop: CASSMTAQRQGDEQFF. As DNA, the CDR3 is TGTGCCAGTAGTATGACAGCCCAACGACAGGGAGATGAGCAGTTCTTC.

This clone was seen more than once but under ten times. CDR3 sequence: CASSGTGRYNEQFF. The CDR3 region has the DNA TGTGCCAGCAGCGGGACAGGGCGTTACAATGAGCAGTTCTTC. J is TRBJ2-1 and V is TRBV2; 9 bases are shared with TRBD1. The V and J ends lost 6 bases and 4 bases, in that order; junction bases with no gene match: 4. Germline V gene data show CDR1 as SNHLY and CDR2 as FYNNEI. The CDR3 loop spans 14 amino acids.

The CDR3 spells CASRLGRYGYTF. The CDR3 nucleotides are TGTGCCAGCAGACTGGGGCGATATGGCTACACCTTC. This chain joins TRBV28 and TRBJ1-2; maybe TRBD1 (5 bases). The CDR3 loop spans 12 amino acids. Trimming cost V 6 bases and J 5 bases, with 10 bases left between them. CDR1 and CDR2 from the germline V gene are MDHEN and SYDVKM.

CDR3 in amino acids: CASSSRTINEQYF. CDR3 nucleotide sequence: TGTGCCAGCAGTTCTCGGACAATCAACGAGCAGTACTTC. V usage is TRBV28 and J usage is TRBJ2-7; TRBD1 might be the D (5 bases). Per germline, CDR1 MDHEN and CDR2 SYDVKM. The CDR3 covers 13 residues. The V and J ends lost 4 bases and 5 bases respectively, with 12 bases between them.

This clone was counted between two and nine times. The rearrangement links TRBV5-4 to TRBJ2-3, with 8 bases lining up with TRBD2. V shed 0 bases, J shed 2 bases, and the junction held 8 bases outside the gene matches. Germline V lookup: CDR1 SGHNT, CDR2 YYREEE (reference sequence). The CDR3 consists of 17 residues. The CDR3 DNA follows: TGTGCCAGCAGCTTGGCCGGTGGCGGGGGGATCACAGATACGCAGTATTTT. This codes for CASSLAGGGGITDTQYF.

The table lists this clone with many counts. The chain recombines TRBV9 with TRBJ2-1; 10 nucleotides line up with TRBD2. The V gene end was trimmed by 5 bases and the J gene end by 8 bases; junction bases not matched to a gene: 1. Germline values: CDR1 SGDLS, CDR2 YYNGEE. This CDR3 region has 12 residues. This chain's CDR3 is CASRGLADEQFF. The CDR3 bases are TGTGCCAGCAGAGGACTAGCGGATGAGCAGTTCTTC.

The chain uses TRBV2 and TRBJ1-5; 7 bases are a match to TRBD1. The germline V gene has CDR1 SNHLY and CDR2 FYNNEI. After removal of 8 bases from V and 7 bases from J, the junction contained 11 bases not matched to a gene. The CDR3 runs to 14 residues. CDR3 DNA: TGTGCCAGCGCGAGGGGGCGCGAGGGCCAGCCCCAGCATTTT. Protein sequence: CASARGREGQPQHF.

The chain recombines TRBV14 with TRBJ2-1; TRBD1 is a possible D gene (6 bases). V was pared by 6 bases and J by 15 bases, with 24 bases between. The germline CDR1 and CDR2 sequences are SGHDN and FVKESK. CDR3 length: 14 amino acids. CDR3 sequence: CASRHNFRGKVLFF. CDR3 bases: TGTGCCAGCAGACATAACTTCAGGGGTAAAGTTCTGTTCTTC.

This clone was counted at least ten times. This chain connects TRBV14 to TRBJ1-1, with D possibly being TRBD1 (6 bases). The V gene's germline CDR1 is SGHDN and CDR2 FVKESK. With 0 bases removed from V and 0 bases from J, the gap between germline ends came to 11 bases. This CDR3 comprises 16 residues. CDR3 region: CASSQDGSGVNTEAFF. CDR3 in DNA: TGTGCCAGCAGCCAAGACGGTTCAGGGGTGAACACTGAAGCTTTCTTT.

This sequence joins TRBV11-3 and TRBJ2-5, with D possibly TRBD2 on 6 matching bases. Deletions cut 5 bases from V and 0 bases from J, with 13 bases between. The CDR3 extends over 15 amino acids. Per germline, CDR1 SGHNT and CDR2 YENEEA. In DNA form, the CDR3 reads TGTGCCAGCAGCCCTGGAGGAGGGAACCAAGAGACCCAGTACTTC. Its translation is CASSPGGGNQETQYF.

The count of this clone is one. This rearrangement joins TRBV3-1 (or the pseudogene TRBV3-2) to TRBJ1-1, with D possibly being TRBD1 (6 bases). V lost 4 bases to trimming and J lost 0 bases, with 21 bases between them. The CDR3 is made up of 18 amino acids. Germline CDR1 and CDR2: LGHDT and YNNKEL (reference sequence). The CDR3 loop reads CASSPLLRGEGMNTEAFF. Here the CDR3 DNA reads TGTGCCAGCAGCCCCCTGCTCAGGGGAGAGGGCATGAACACTGAAGCTTTCTTT.

The rearrangement joins TRBV29-1 to TRBJ1-2; TRBD1 aligns across 9 bases. The CDR3 is made up of 13 amino acids. Trimming took 6 bases from V and 2 from J; bases not matched to a gene: 4. Germline CDR1 and CDR2: SQVTM and ANQGSEA. CDR3 DNA: TGCAGCGTACTGGGGACAGGGAACTATGGCTACACCTTC. Translation gives CSVLGTGNYGYTF. Variable domain in full (rest from reference TRBV29-1 and TRBJ1-2): SAVISQKPSRDICQRGTSLTIQCQVDSQVTMMFWYRQQPGQSLTLIATANQGSEATYESGFVIDKFPISRPNLTFSTLTVSNMSPEDSSIYLCSVLGTGNYGYTFGSGTRLTVV.

This clone was seen only a few times. This chain links TRBV28 with TRBJ2-1, with 7 positions matching TRBD2. V trimming: 6 bases; J trimming: 3 bases; junction bases outside the gene matches: 14. The CDR3 is 17 amino acids. Germline V CDR1 and CDR2: MDHEN, SYDVKM. The CDR3: CASSASGRRGNYNEQFF. CDR3 DNA: TGTGCCAGCAGCGCCTCCGGAAGGCGGGGGAACTACAATGAGCAGTTCTTC. Full variable domain (missing parts from reference TRBV28 and TRBJ2-1): DVKVTQSSRYLVKRTGEKVFLECVQDMDHENMFWYRQDPGLGLRLIYFSYDVKMKEKGDIPEGYSVSREKKERFSLILESASTNQTSMYLCASSASGRRGNYNEQFFGPGTRLTVL.

The chain links TRBV20-1 to TRBJ2-5; D not certain. This CDR3 is built from 11 residues. Germline V gene sequence: CDR1 DFQATT, CDR2 SNEGSKA (reference sequence). Trimming removed 5 bases from V and 2 bases from J, with 6 bases in between. The CDR3 spells CSASSQETQYF. The CDR3 bases are TGCAGTGCTTCTAGTCAAGAGACCCAGTACTTC.

This clone is a singleton in its sample. The chain employs TRBV11-2 and TRBJ2-5; tentatively, D is TRBD2 (5 bases). Trimming took off 0 bases at V and 5 bases at J, with 22 bases between the two ends. This CDR3 spans 18 amino acids. Germline CDR1 and CDR2: SGHAT and FQNNGV. The CDR3 here is CASSLDPSRGPRAETQYF. The DNA for the CDR3 is TGTGCCAGCAGCTTAGATCCGTCCCGAGGGCCACGGGCCGAGACCCAGTACTTC. Drawing the rest from reference TRBV11-2 and TRBJ2-5, the complete variable domain is EAGVAQSPRYKIIEKRQSVAFWCNPISGHATLYWYQQILGQGPKLLIQFQNNGVVDDSQLPKDRFSAERLKGVDSTLKIQPAKLEDSAVYLCASSLDPSRGPRAETQYFGPGTRLLVL.

The chain recombines TRBV18 with TRBJ2-1, with 7 nucleotides matching TRBD1. Per the germline V gene, CDR1 is KGHSH and CDR2 is LQKENI. Losses at the gene ends were 2 bases for V and 7 bases for J; bases not matched to a gene: 11. The length of the CDR3 is 16 residues. CDR3 sequence (DNA): TGTGCCAGCTCACCATTTCGGGACAGCTCCGCTAATGAGCAGTTCTTC. It encodes CASSPFRDSSANEQFF.

V is TRBV3-1 (or the pseudogene TRBV3-2) and J is TRBJ1-6; tentative D call: TRBD1 (5 bases). This CDR3 has 15 amino acids. V was pared by 4 bases and J by 6 bases, with 13 bases between. CDR1 and CDR2 (germline): LGHDT, YNNKEL (reference sequence). CDR3 amino acids: CASSPGWGGNSPLHF. DNA of the CDR3: TGTGCCAGCAGCCCAGGGTGGGGGGGTAATTCACCCCTCCACTTT.

The rearrangement links TRBV11-2 to TRBJ1-6; D gene ambiguous. In germline, CDR1 is SGHAT, CDR2 FQNNGV. The CDR3 covers 13 residues. Trimming pared 3 bases from V and 5 bases from J, leaving 5 bases between. In DNA form, the CDR3 reads TGTGCCAGCAGCTTTGGGCATAATTCACCCCTCCACTTT. Protein sequence: CASSFGHNSPLHF.

This clone was detected ten times or more. The rearrangement joins TRBV7-8 to TRBJ2-7, with D tentatively TRBD1 (5 bases). This CDR3 spans 17 amino acids. Germline V gene sequence: CDR1 SGHVS, CDR2 FQNEAQ. V was trimmed by 0 bases and J by 5 bases, leaving 20 bases between them. CDR3 bases: TGTGCCAGCAGCTTAGCAATCAGGGAAGGGGAATGGAACGAGCAGTACGTC. The encoded protein is CASSLAIREGEWNEQYV.

This clone was counted a single time. The chain has TRBV6-2 or TRBV6-3 and TRBJ2-1; tentative D call: TRBD2 (5 bases). Germline CDR1 is MNHEY and CDR2 is SVGEGT. Between the trimmed V and J ends, which lost 5 bases and 3 bases, there was a span of 11 bases. The CDR3 covers 14 residues. CDR3 in DNA: TGTGCCAGCAGTATCCGGGGTAACTACAATGAGCAGTTCTTC. This encodes CASSIRGNYNEQFF.